The 22 T cell receptor beta chains below all came from one sample that was sequenced in a study of glioma-infiltrating T cells. Using RNA template, CDR3s of TCR alpha and beta were amplified with iRepertoire arm-PCR. Using its own MiXCR run on the multiplex PCR reads, TCRdb lists one record per CDR3 protein. The sample contains about 410,000 distinct CDR3 sequences, roughly two fifths of which appear only once. Sequenced sample: glioma tissue, nonneoplastic brain tissue, or PBMCs (not recorded which). The source of these receptors is a human donor with low-grade glioma or glioblastoma, undergoing nonglioma brain surgery, or in good health (not recorded which).

Notes on this clonotype: This clone may be a read error of a much larger clone one base away. The chain carries TRBV15 and TRBJ2-5; either TRBD1 or TRBD2 may supply D (5 bases each). The J call may be mistaken, given a closer DNA end match to TRBJ2-7. The CDR3 extends over 17 amino acids. The germline CDR1 and CDR2 sequences are LNHNV and YYDKDF (reference sequence). The CDR3 loop reads CATSRLNRDPRGYEQYF. The DNA of the CDR3 is TGTGCCACCAGCAGACTCAACCGGGACCCTCGTGGCTACGAGCAGTACTTC.

This clonotype was detected ten times or more. The chain is built from TRBV6-4 and TRBJ1-3; D call uncertain. Per germline, CDR1 MRHNA and CDR2 SNTAGT. This CDR3 is built from 14 residues. Between the trimmed V and J ends, which lost 7 bases and 3 bases, there was a span of 13 bases. In DNA form, the CDR3 reads TGTGCCAGCACCCGACCGGAGGGTGGAAACACCATATATTTT. This gives the protein CASTRPEGGNTIYF.

In its sample, this clonotype was seen a few times. Here the CDR3 DNA reads TGTGCCAGCAGTTACTCTGGGTTCGCGAACACCGGGGAGCTGTTTTTT. It yields the protein CASSYSGFANTGELFF. This chain connects TRBV6-6 to TRBJ2-2; D gene uncertain. CDR3 length: 16 residues. Trimming stripped 0 bases from V and 0 bases from J, with 8 bases between. Per the germline V gene, CDR1 is MNHNY and CDR2 is SVGAGI (reference sequence).

Note on this clonotype: The final CDR3 position lacks the conserved phenylalanine or tryptophan, pointing to a likely read error. The rearrangement uses TRBV27 and TRBJ2-1; 8 positions agree with TRBD2. Germline V gives CDR1 MNHEY, CDR2 SMNVEV (reference sequence). V lost 5 bases and J lost 10; bases outside the gene matches: 19. This CDR3 contains 17 residues. CDR3 nucleotides: TGTGCCAGCAGTCAACATCCGCCGGGACTAGGCGCCTACGAGCAGTTCCTC. Its translation: CASSQHPPGLGAYEQFL.

This clonotype showed up just a few times. The chain employs TRBV7-8 and TRBJ1-2; no clear D gene. Germline CDR1 SGHVS, CDR2 FQNEAQ. The CDR3 length is 18 residues. Trimming cost V 2 bases and J 4 bases, with 23 bases left between them. CDR3 loop: CASSLNFRRKGLSYGYTF. The CDR3 nucleotides read TGTGCCAGCAGCTTAAATTTTAGGCGAAAAGGGCTCTCCTATGGCTACACCTTC. Filled out from reference TRBV7-8 and TRBJ1-2, the complete variable domain reads GAGVSQSPRYKVAKRGQDVALRCDPISGHVSLFWYQQALGQGPEFLTYFQNEAQLDKSGLPSDRFFAERPEGSVSTLKIQRTQQEDSAVYLCASSLNFRRKGLSYGYTFGSGTRLTVV.

This rearrangement joins TRBV7-2 to TRBJ1-6; D gene unclear. The CDR3 covers 15 residues. Germline V CDR1 and CDR2: SGHTA, FQGNSA. Trimming removed 1 base from V and 9 bases from J, with 13 bases in between. The CDR3 loop is CASSLGWRHPSPLHF. The CDR3, as DNA: TGTGCCAGCAGCTTAGGGTGGAGGCACCCTTCACCCCTCCACTTT.

Comment on this clonotype: A much more abundant neighbour one base away suggests this may be a read error. CDR3 bases: TGTGCCAGCAGCCCCTATGAGGGACTAATATACAATGAGCAGTTCTTC. It yields the protein CASSPYEGLIYNEQFF. The chain carries TRBV6-1 and TRBJ2-1, with 7 bases that match TRBD2. V was clipped by 6 bases and J by 4 bases; unmatched bases: 12. CDR3 length: 16 amino acids. In germline, CDR1 is MNHNS, CDR2 SASEGT.

V gene TRBV7-2 combines with J gene TRBJ2-7, with TRBD2 identical over 7 bases. The CDR3 has 14 residues. Germline-derived CDR1 and CDR2 are SGHTA and FQGNSA. V lost 8 bases, J lost 2 bases, and 9 bases stayed unmatched. CDR3 DNA: TGTGCCAGCTCCCCACTAGCGAACCCCTACGAGCAGTACTTC. Amino acid sequence: CASSPLANPYEQYF.

As DNA, the CDR3 is TGTGCCAGCTCACCACGGGGGACTCCATACAATGAGCAGTTCTTC. Its translation: CASSPRGTPYNEQFF. The chain joins TRBV18 to TRBJ2-1, with TRBD2 as a possible D gene (6 bases). Trimming shortened V by 1 base and J by 4 bases, and 11 bases separated the two germline ends. The CDR3 totals 15 residues. The germline V gene has CDR1 KGHSH and CDR2 LQKENI.

The V gene is TRBV20-1, the J gene TRBJ1-2, with D tentatively TRBD1 (5 bases). V shed 6 bases and J shed 0 bases, with 20 bases lying between them. This CDR3 comprises 16 residues. Germline CDR1 is DFQATT and CDR2 is SNEGSKA (reference sequence). The CDR3 protein is CSAKPREKGANYGYTF. DNA of the CDR3: TGCAGTGCAAAGCCACGGGAAAAAGGGGCTAACTATGGCTACACCTTC.

Notes on this clonotype: A much larger clonotype is one base distant, so this may be a read error. The chain uses TRBV2 and TRBJ2-3; D is perhaps TRBD2 (6 bases). Germline V gene lookup returns CDR1 SNHLY and CDR2 FYNNEI. V lost 10 bases, J lost 4 bases, and 12 bases lay in between. The CDR3 is 12 amino acids. DNA of the CDR3: TGTGCCACCGCCGTAGCGGCAGATACGCAGTATTTT. Protein: CATAVAADTQYF. The full variable domain, its missing parts supplied by reference TRBV2 and TRBJ2-3, is EPEVTQTPSHQVTQMGQEVILRCVPISNHLYFYWYRQILGQKVEFLVSFYNNEISEKSEIFDDQFSVERPDGSNFTLKIRSTKLEDSAMYFCATAVAADTQYFGPGTRLTVL.

The chain couples TRBV4-1 to TRBJ1-2, with no clear D. Germline V gene sequence: CDR1 MGHRA, CDR2 YSYEKL. Trimming shortened V by 0 bases and J by 4 bases, and 12 bases separated the two germline ends. The CDR3 is 15 residues long. CDR3 coding DNA: TGCGCCAGCAGCCAAGACCCACTGCTCATCTATGGCTACACCTTC. This codes for CASSQDPLLIYGYTF.

J is TRBJ2-7 and V is TRBV5-1; D is tentatively TRBD1 or TRBD2 (5 bases each). Between the trimmed V and J ends, which lost 0 bases and 2 bases, there was a span of 9 bases. Per the germline V gene, CDR1 is SGHRS and CDR2 is YFSETQ. The CDR3 consists of 14 residues. In DNA, the CDR3 is TGCGCCAGCAGCTTGGTCGGGGCCACCTACGAGCAGTACTTC. Its protein product is CASSLVGATYEQYF.

J is TRBJ2-1 and V is TRBV2; 11 nucleotides match TRBD2. V gave up 7 bases and J gave up 2 bases; unmatched junction bases: 10. The CDR3 contains 17 residues. In germline, CDR1 is SNHLY, CDR2 FYNNEI. This CDR3 reads CASNAPSGRKTYNEQFF. For the CDR3, the DNA is TGTGCCAGCAACGCCCCTAGCGGGAGGAAAACCTACAATGAGCAGTTCTTC.

On this clonotype: A much larger clone is a single base away; this may be a read error. The chain joins TRBV25-1 to TRBJ1-5; D gene uncertain. The germline CDR1 and CDR2 sequences are MGHDK and SYGVNS. V was shortened by 4 bases and J by 2 bases, with 12 bases between the two germline ends. This CDR3 contains 15 residues. CDR3 sequence: CASSAAGRGNQPQHF. CDR3 in DNA: TGTGCCAGCAGTGCGGCGGGAAGGGGCAATCAGCCCCAGCATTTT.

This clonotype was recorded a few times. This is likely a read error, given that the CDR3 carries no conserved phenylalanine or tryptophan at its end. The DNA is omitted, as the CDR3 cannot be located on it reliably, and the CDR3 follows TCRdb's listing. V is TRBV3-1 and J is TRBJ2-5; the DNA was not used to check the table's D call, TRBD2. The CDR3 has 13 residues if both end residues are counted. From germline, CDR1 is LGHDT and CDR2 YNNKEL (reference sequence). The CDR3 here is CASSQEAMGSPCI.

The rearrangement uses TRBV2 and TRBJ1-1, with a weak D call TRBD1 (5 bases). Germline V gives CDR1 SNHLY, CDR2 FYNNEI. Trimming pared 6 bases from V and 3 bases from J, leaving 11 bases between. The CDR3 consists of 13 residues. In nucleotides, the CDR3 is TGTGCCAGCAGCGAACAGGTGGACACTGAAGCTTTCTTT. Translation: CASSEQVDTEAFF. The whole variable domain, filled in from reference TRBV2 and TRBJ1-1, reads EPEVTQTPSHQVTQMGQEVILRCVPISNHLYFYWYRQILGQKVEFLVSFYNNEISEKSEIFDDQFSVERPDGSNFTLKIRSTKLEDSAMYFCASSEQVDTEAFFGQGTRLTVV.

This clonotype was counted at least ten times. The V call is TRBV7-9, the J call TRBJ2-7; tentatively, D is TRBD2 (7 bases). Germline CDR1 SEHNR, CDR2 FQNEAQ (reference sequence). This CDR3 comprises 12 residues. The V end lost 6 bases, the J end lost 5 bases, and 11 bases lay between the germline ends. CDR3 protein: CASSLGGHEQYF. The CDR3 DNA reads as TGTGCCAGCAGTTTGGGGGGGCACGAGCAGTACTTC.

The table lists this clonotype with a few counts. The V call is TRBV28, the J call TRBJ2-3; 11 bases line up with TRBD2. The CDR3 has 15 residues. CDR1 and CDR2 (germline): MDHEN, SYDVKM. V shed 5 bases, J shed 4 bases, and the junction held 5 bases outside the gene matches. Written as DNA, the CDR3 is TGTGCCAGCAGTCGTAGCGGGAGGGTTGCAGATACGCAGTATTTT. It yields the protein CASSRSGRVADTQYF.

A note on this clonotype: The junction departs from germline at one end; a sequencing error may be responsible. The CDR3 here is CASSHRQRNVKLFF. The DNA of the CDR3 is TGCGCCAGCAGCCATAGACAGAGGAATGTAAAACTGTTTTTT. V usage is TRBV4-1 and J usage is TRBJ1-4, with D possibly being TRBD1 (5 bases). Germline-derived CDR1 and CDR2 are MGHRA and YSYEKL. The CDR3 covers 14 residues.

This clonotype has only a few counts. This rearrangement joins TRBV10-3 to TRBJ2-7; 11 bases fit TRBD2. Germline V gene lookup returns CDR1 ENHRY and CDR2 SYGVKD. There are 16 residues in the CDR3. After removal of 6 bases from V and 2 bases from J, the junction contained 9 bases not matched to a gene. CDR3 in amino acids: CAISDSGRGSTYEQYF. Written as DNA, the CDR3 is TGTGCCATCAGCGATAGCGGGAGGGGATCCACCTACGAGCAGTACTTC.

The V call is TRBV20-1, the J call TRBJ2-5; D not resolved. This CDR3 has 12 amino acids. Germline-derived CDR1 and CDR2 are DFQATT and SNEGSKA (reference sequence). V was cut by 3 bases and J by 5 bases, with 10 bases left in between. The CDR3 region is CSASVLEETQYF. CDR3 DNA: TGCAGTGCTAGTGTGCTTGAGGAGACCCAGTACTTC.